These 31 T cell receptor beta chains originate from one sample sequenced in a study of control samples from healthy donors and cancer patients (dated by TCRdb to 2019 to 2021). The library was prepared using the immunoSEQ multiplex PCR assay. The source is immuneACCESS, and TCRdb retained only in-frame sequences with V and J called. Part of the clones is not carried over; for the studies checked, unresolved V genes explain less than half of this, and the remainder is unexplained. For this sample there are some 170,000 clones; around 94% appear just once. 14% of the sample is held by the ten biggest clonotypes. Material: PBMCs. Receptors were obtained from a man aged 55 to 69 with colorectal cancer.

The rearrangement links TRBV7-8 to TRBJ2-7; 14 bases agree with TRBD2. Germline CDR1 and CDR2: SGHVS and FQNEAQ. The CDR3 length is 15 residues. Unmatched junction bases numbered 7, after V lost 5 bases and J lost 7 bases. The CDR3 is CASSLGTSGGQEQYF. CDR3 nucleotide sequence: TGTGCCAGCAGCCTGGGGACTAGCGGGGGTCAAGAGCAGTACTTC.

The chain has TRBV15 and TRBJ1-3; D perhaps matches TRBD1 (6 bases). From germline, CDR1 is LNHNV and CDR2 YYDKDF (reference sequence). The CDR3 length is 15 residues. V was shortened by 4 bases and J by 0 bases, with 10 bases between the two germline ends. As DNA, the CDR3 is TGTGCCACCAGCAAGGACAGATACTCTGGAAACACCATATATTTT. It encodes CATSKDRYSGNTIYF.

This rearrangement joins TRBV18 to TRBJ1-2; TRBD1 matches at 12 bases. Germline values: CDR1 KGHSH, CDR2 LQKENI. The CDR3 contains 16 residues. V was pared by 5 bases and J by 1 base, with 5 bases of the junction left unmatched. Here the CDR3 reads CASSSGTGGNNYGYTF. In DNA form, the CDR3 reads TGTGCCAGCTCATCGGGGACAGGGGGCAATAACTATGGCTACACCTTC.

This clone is a singleton in its sample. The chain has TRBV4-2 and TRBJ2-7; 8 nucleotides align to TRBD1. V lost 0 bases, J lost 3 bases, and 7 bases stayed unmatched. This CDR3 contains 16 residues. Per the germline V gene, CDR1 is LGHNA and CDR2 is YNFKEQ. The CDR3 DNA follows: TGTGCCAGCAGCCAAGATCAGGGGACAGGAATCTACGAGCAGTACTTC. This sequence encodes CASSQDQGTGIYEQYF.

J is TRBJ1-3 and V is TRBV4-1; tentatively, D is TRBD1 (5 bases). Between the trimmed V and J ends, which lost 4 bases and 4 bases, there was a span of 23 bases. Germline V gene lookup returns CDR1 MGHRA and CDR2 YSYEKL. The CDR3 runs 18 residues. CDR3 protein: CASSPGRGTLGSGNTIYF. In DNA, the CDR3 is TGCGCCAGCAGCCCCGGTCGTGGGACCCTAGGTTCAGGAAACACCATATATTTT.

The chain has TRBV27 and TRBJ1-2, with D perhaps matching TRBD1 (6 bases). The CDR3 loop spans 15 amino acids. V was trimmed by 3 bases and J by 0 bases, leaving 11 bases between them. Germline CDR1 MNHEY, CDR2 SMNVEV (reference sequence). Here the CDR3 DNA reads TGTGCCAGCAGTTTGTCGGGACATTCTAACTATGGCTACACCTTC. Translation gives CASSLSGHSNYGYTF.

The gene calls are TRBV7-8 and TRBJ1-5; 11 nucleotides line up with TRBD1. Trimming took 3 bases from V and 10 from J; bases not matched to a gene: 8. The CDR3 is made up of 15 amino acids. Per germline, CDR1 SGHVS and CDR2 FQNEAQ. Here the CDR3 reads CASSFAGTGGSPQHF. CDR3 in DNA: TGTGCCAGCAGCTTTGCAGGGACAGGGGGAAGCCCCCAGCATTTT.

CDR3 DNA: TGTGCCAGCATTGGACACTGGAACACTGAAGCTTTCTTT. Amino acids: CASIGHWNTEAFF. V is TRBV6-5 and J is TRBJ1-1, with D perhaps TRBD1 (5 bases). V lost 7 bases and J 1 base, leaving 10 bases between the germline ends. Germline V gene lookup returns CDR1 MNHEY and CDR2 SVGAGI. This CDR3 contains 13 residues.

The sample holds one count of this clone. The rearrangement uses TRBV10-3 and TRBJ1-3; D not certain. The CDR3 runs to 13 residues. The germline V gene has CDR1 ENHRY and CDR2 SYGVKD. The V and J ends lost 3 bases and 5 bases respectively, with 8 bases between them. DNA for the CDR3: TGTGCCATCAGTGATGGGGATAGAAACACCATATATTTT. It specifies CAISDGDRNTIYF.

V and J are TRBV6-5 and TRBJ1-4; 8 bases are a match to TRBD1. Germline lookup yields CDR1 MNHEY and CDR2 SVGAGI. This CDR3 has 15 amino acids. The junction had 3 bases not matched to a gene; V was cut back by 2 bases and J by 4 bases. This chain's CDR3 is CASSYLTGVNEKLFF. CDR3 nucleotides: TGTGCCAGCAGTTACCTGACAGGGGTTAATGAAAAACTGTTTTTT.

This chain connects TRBV5-1 to TRBJ2-3; 7 nucleotides match TRBD2. The germline CDR1 and CDR2 sequences are SGHRS and YFSETQ. The CDR3 has 15 residues. The V gene end was trimmed by 0 bases and the J gene end by 4 bases; junction bases not matched to a gene: 5. The CDR3 spells CASSLARGGADTQYF. CDR3 in DNA: TGCGCCAGCAGCTTGGCTCGGGGAGGGGCAGATACGCAGTATTTT.

V usage is TRBV5-1 and J usage is TRBJ1-1, with D possibly being TRBD1 (5 bases). Deletions cut 4 bases from V and 3 bases from J, with 16 bases between. The CDR3 contains 15 residues. In germline, CDR1 is SGHRS, CDR2 YFSETQ. Written as DNA, the CDR3 is TGCGCCAGCAGCCTGGGGACCCTAGCGGACACTGAAGCTTTCTTT. This gives the protein CASSLGTLADTEAFF.

This chain uses TRBV19 with TRBJ1-5; no clear D. This CDR3 is 15 amino acids long. V was clipped by 3 bases and J by 6 bases, with 15 bases between them. The germline V gene has CDR1 LNHDA and CDR2 SQIVND (reference sequence). CDR3 region: CASSIQPDWGQPQHF. DNA for the CDR3: TGTGCCAGTAGTATCCAGCCTGATTGGGGTCAGCCCCAGCATTTT.

Only one count was recorded for this clone. J is TRBJ1-2 and V is TRBV14; perhaps TRBD1 as D (6 bases). This CDR3 spans 15 amino acids. Trimming took off 3 bases at V and 4 bases at J, with 15 bases between the two ends. CDR1 and CDR2 (germline): SGHDN, FVKESK. For the CDR3, the DNA is TGTGCCAGCAGCCAGGATCTACAGGGAGTCTATGGCTACACCTTC. Protein: CASSQDLQGVYGYTF. Looking up the rest from reference TRBV14 and TRBJ1-2 gives the full variable domain: EAGVTQFPSHSVIEKGQTVTLRCDPISGHDNLYWYRRVMGKEIKFLLHFVKESKQDESGMPNNRFLAERTGGTYSTLKVQPAELEDSGVYFCASSQDLQGVYGYTFGSGTRLTVV.

The gene calls are TRBV5-1 and TRBJ2-3; 7 bases fit TRBD2. Trimming took 3 bases from V and 1 from J; bases not matched to a gene: 8. The germline V gene has CDR1 SGHRS and CDR2 YFSETQ. The CDR3 extends over 16 amino acids. The CDR3 here is CASSSLGLAGTDTQYF. CDR3 in DNA: TGCGCCAGCAGCTCCCTGGGGCTAGCGGGCACAGATACGCAGTATTTT.

CDR3 in DNA: TGTGCCAGCAGACGAAGGGAGTGGAATGAGCAGTTCTTC. Translation gives CASRRREWNEQFF. The J gene is TRBJ2-1, the V gene TRBV27; D might be TRBD2 (5 bases). The germline V gene encodes CDR1 MNHEY and CDR2 SMNVEV (reference sequence). The V gene lost 6 bases and the J gene lost 7 bases, with 13 bases spanning the gap. CDR3 length: 13 amino acids.

The rearrangement links TRBV6-5 to TRBJ1-3; D unclear. The CDR3 extends over 15 amino acids. CDR1 and CDR2 (germline): MNHEY, SVGAGI. The V and J ends lost 6 bases and 2 bases respectively, with 14 bases between them. CDR3 DNA: TGTGCCAGCAGAGACTTAACCAAGACTGGAAACACCATATATTTT. It is translated as CASRDLTKTGNTIYF.

The chain uses TRBV4-2 and TRBJ1-3; D is undetermined. The CDR3 is 17 residues long. Trimming removed 0 bases from V and 2 bases from J, with 14 bases in between. CDR1 and CDR2 from the germline V gene are LGHNA and YNFKEQ. The DNA for the CDR3 is TGTGCCAGCAGCCAAGATAAGGGCCCAGCAACTGGAAACACCATATATTTT. Protein product: CASSQDKGPATGNTIYF.

This clone came up a few times. J is TRBJ2-7 and V is TRBV3-1 (or the pseudogene TRBV3-2); maybe TRBD2 (6 bases). Germline CDR1 and CDR2: LGHDT and YNNKEL (reference sequence). This CDR3 contains 13 residues. The V gene lost 4 bases and the J gene lost 3 bases, with 10 bases spanning the gap. The DNA for the CDR3 is TGTGCCAGCAGCCCCGGGACTCTCTACGAGCAGTACTTC. Translating it yields CASSPGTLYEQYF.

In this sample, this clone turned up once. The rearrangement joins TRBV6-2 or TRBV6-3 to TRBJ2-2, with 9 bases lining up with TRBD1. This CDR3 region has 15 residues. J gave up 6 bases and V 6 bases, and 8 bases lay outside the gene matches. Per the germline V gene, CDR1 is MNHEY and CDR2 is SVGEGT. The CDR3 sequence: CASSQGQGIPGELFF. In DNA form, the CDR3 reads TGTGCCAGCAGCCAGGGACAGGGTATTCCCGGGGAGCTGTTTTTT.

CDR3 in DNA: TGTGCCAGCAGCAGGACTAGCGGGGGGTACACAGATACGCAGTATTTT. It yields the protein CASSRTSGGYTDTQYF. This rearrangement joins TRBV25-1 to TRBJ2-3; 14 nucleotides align to TRBD2. In germline, CDR1 is MGHDK, CDR2 SYGVNS. The CDR3 runs 16 residues. V shed 6 bases and J 2 bases; nucleotides not matched to a gene: 4.

The chain uses TRBV5-1 and TRBJ2-7; TRBD1 or TRBD2 may be the D gene (5 bases each). The CDR3 extends over 14 amino acids. Trimming stripped 0 bases from V and 4 bases from J, with 11 bases between. Looked up from germline, CDR1 is SGHRS and CDR2 is YFSETQ. CDR3 amino acids: CASSLDGAGYEQYF. The CDR3 DNA is TGCGCCAGCAGCTTGGACGGGGCGGGTTACGAGCAGTACTTC.

V usage is TRBV7-9 and J usage is TRBJ1-1; TRBD1 matches at 7 bases. The CDR3 sequence is 15 residues long. Per germline, CDR1 SEHNR and CDR2 FQNEAQ (reference sequence). V trimming: 5 bases; J trimming: 3 bases; junction bases outside the gene matches: 9. This CDR3 reads CASSPTRGRDTEAFF. CDR3 nucleotide sequence: TGTGCCAGCAGCCCTACTAGGGGGCGGGACACTGAAGCTTTCTTT.

The rearrangement links TRBV30 to TRBJ1-1; D is unclear. Germline V gives CDR1 GTSNPN, CDR2 SVGIG (reference sequence). V was pared by 0 bases and J by 5 bases, with 10 bases between. CDR3 size: 13 residues. The CDR3 loop reads CAWSVGSETEAFF. The CDR3 DNA is TGTGCCTGGAGTGTGGGCAGTGAGACTGAAGCTTTCTTT.

This sequence joins TRBV7-9 and TRBJ2-1; TRBD1 aligns across 7 bases. The V gene end was trimmed by 5 bases and the J gene end by 0 bases; junction bases not matched to a gene: 4. The CDR3 consists of 15 residues. CDR1 and CDR2 from the germline V gene are SEHNR and FQNEAQ (reference sequence). The CDR3 sequence: CASSKQGSSYNEQFF. The CDR3 nucleotides read TGTGCCAGCAGCAAACAGGGGAGCTCCTACAATGAGCAGTTCTTC.

Details on this clone: Sequence at one end of the junction differs from germline and may be a read error. The rearrangement links TRBV24-1 to TRBJ1-2; perhaps TRBD1 as D (5 bases). CDR3 length: 12 amino acids. Germline loops: CDR1 KGHDR, CDR2 SFDVKD. CDR3 nucleotides: TGTGCCGCCAGCCAGGGAGACTATGGCTACACCTTC. This gives the protein CAASQGDYGYTF.

The CDR3 sequence: CASKPTGASSYEQYF. CDR3 DNA sequence: TGTGCCAGCAAACCCACAGGGGCAAGCTCCTACGAGCAGTACTTC. The rearrangement links TRBV6-5 to TRBJ2-7; 7 bases match TRBD1. V gave up 7 bases and J gave up 0 bases; unmatched junction bases: 9. This CDR3 spans 15 amino acids. Germline loops: CDR1 MNHEY, CDR2 SVGAGI.

V and J are TRBV29-1 and TRBJ2-7; D is possibly TRBD1 (6 bases). Trimming took off 7 bases at V and 0 bases at J, with 10 bases between the two ends. CDR1 and CDR2 from the germline V gene are SQVTM and ANQGSEA. The length of the CDR3 is 12 residues. This CDR3 is CSARQASYEQYF. The DNA for the CDR3 is TGCAGCGCTCGACAGGCCTCCTACGAGCAGTACTTC.

This clone was recorded once. The chain combines TRBV6-4 with TRBJ2-7; 8 nucleotides agree with TRBD1. Per the germline V gene, CDR1 is MRHNA and CDR2 is SNTAGT. The CDR3 spans 13 residues. After removal of 6 bases from V and 4 bases from J, the junction contained 5 bases not matched to a gene. The CDR3 nucleotides are TGTGCCAGCAGACCCGACAGGGGTTACGAGCAGTACTTC. This encodes CASRPDRGYEQYF.

The CDR3 reads CATSDSPGRSGYTF. In DNA form, the CDR3 reads TGTGCCACCAGTGATTCACCGGGACGATCTGGCTACACCTTC. The gene calls are TRBV24-1 and TRBJ1-2, with a weak D call TRBD1 (5 bases). Germline V gene sequence: CDR1 KGHDR, CDR2 SFDVKD. V lost 2 bases to trimming and J lost 7 bases, with 13 bases between them. The CDR3 sequence is 14 residues long.

The chain employs TRBV6-1 and TRBJ1-5, with D maybe TRBD1 (5 bases). Per germline, CDR1 MNHNS and CDR2 SASEGT. The V gene lost 1 base and the J gene lost 0 bases, with 10 bases spanning the gap. The CDR3 totals 16 residues. The CDR3 loop reads CASSEETAHSNQPQHF. Written as DNA, the CDR3 is TGTGCCAGCAGTGAAGAGACAGCCCATAGCAATCAGCCCCAGCATTTT.